This T cell receptor beta chain comes out of a study of brain T cells in children with intractable seizures. Whole-study findings and limits: Patients' HCMV serostatus was unknown; virus specificity rests on CDR3 similarity alone.

About this clone itself: Its antigen is undetermined.

Surgery cases with the highest brain T cell transcript signatures were chosen for sequencing. Pre-surgery treatment included at least one anti-epileptic drug. Sequenced by immunoSEQ multiplex PCR; TCRdb stores in-frame clones only, minus some. The data contain approximately 44,000 clones, about 93% of them singletons. Source: peripheral blood, taken at surgery. This receptor was obtained from a girl aged 2 to 9 with tuberous sclerosis and intractable seizures.

This CDR3 reads CASSARLAGATGETQYF. CDR3 DNA sequence: TGTGCCAGCAGTGCCAGACTAGCGGGGGCCACCGGGGAGACCCAGTACTTC. The V and J genes are TRBV6-1 and TRBJ2-5; TRBD2 aligns across 12 bases. The CDR3 covers 17 residues. Trimming removed 4 bases from V and 5 bases from J; junction bases left unmatched: 11. Per the germline V gene, CDR1 is MNHNS and CDR2 is SASEGT.